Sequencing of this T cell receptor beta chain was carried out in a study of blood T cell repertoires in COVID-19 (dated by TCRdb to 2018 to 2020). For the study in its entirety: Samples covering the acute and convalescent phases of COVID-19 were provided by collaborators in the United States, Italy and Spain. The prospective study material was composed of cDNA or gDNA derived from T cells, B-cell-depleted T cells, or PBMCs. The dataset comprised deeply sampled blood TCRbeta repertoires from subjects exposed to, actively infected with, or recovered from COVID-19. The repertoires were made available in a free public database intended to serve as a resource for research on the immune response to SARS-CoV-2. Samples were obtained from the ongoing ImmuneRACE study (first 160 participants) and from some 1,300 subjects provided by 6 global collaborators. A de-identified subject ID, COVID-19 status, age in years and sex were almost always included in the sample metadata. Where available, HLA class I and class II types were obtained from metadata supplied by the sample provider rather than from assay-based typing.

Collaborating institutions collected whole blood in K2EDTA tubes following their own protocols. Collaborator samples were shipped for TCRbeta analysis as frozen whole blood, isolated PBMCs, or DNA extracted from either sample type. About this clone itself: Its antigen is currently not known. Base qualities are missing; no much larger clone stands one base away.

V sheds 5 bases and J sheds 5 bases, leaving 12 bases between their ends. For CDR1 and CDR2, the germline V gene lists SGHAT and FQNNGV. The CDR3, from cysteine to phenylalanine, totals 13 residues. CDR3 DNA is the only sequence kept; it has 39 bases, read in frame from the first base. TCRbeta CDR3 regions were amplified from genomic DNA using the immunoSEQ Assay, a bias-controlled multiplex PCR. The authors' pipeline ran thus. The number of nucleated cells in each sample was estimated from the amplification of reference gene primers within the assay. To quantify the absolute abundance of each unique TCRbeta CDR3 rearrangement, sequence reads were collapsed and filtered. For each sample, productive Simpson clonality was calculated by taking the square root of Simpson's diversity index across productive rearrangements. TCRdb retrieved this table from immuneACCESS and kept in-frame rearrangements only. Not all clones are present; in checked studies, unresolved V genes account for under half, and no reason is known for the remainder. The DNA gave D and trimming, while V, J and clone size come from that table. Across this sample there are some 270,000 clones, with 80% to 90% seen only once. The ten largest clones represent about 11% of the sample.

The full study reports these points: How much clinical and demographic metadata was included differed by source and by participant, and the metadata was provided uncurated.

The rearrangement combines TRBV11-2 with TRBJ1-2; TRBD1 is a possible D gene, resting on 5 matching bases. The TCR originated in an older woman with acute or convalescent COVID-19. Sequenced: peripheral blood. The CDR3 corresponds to CASSLGGEYGYTF. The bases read TGTGCCAGCAGCCTCGGGGGAGAATATGGCTACACCTTC.